Below, 15 T cell receptor beta chains from the same sample are listed, as sequenced in a study of shared clonotypes between healthy human individuals. The naive CD8 fraction comprised CD45RO-negative cells positively selected for CCR7 and excluded terminally differentiated effector memory CD45RA+ cells. The protocol was immunoSEQ multiplex PCR, while the TCRdb copy is restricted to in-frame clones and leaves out a portion. This table has around 2,000,000 clones, approximately 94% appearing once. The material sequenced was naive CD8+ T cells sorted from blood. The receptors were sampled from a man aged 18 to 35 in good health.

Remarks on this clone: Other DNA sequences in the same sample also yield this CDR3. This chain joins TRBV29-1 and TRBJ2-7; 7 positions match TRBD1. V was clipped by 7 bases and J by 4 bases; unmatched bases: 7. The CDR3 has 12 residues. Per germline, CDR1 SQVTM and CDR2 ANQGSEA. CDR3 loop: CSAGQGDYEQYF. CDR3 DNA: TGCAGCGCTGGGCAGGGGGATTACGAGCAGTACTTC.

The gene calls are TRBV10-3 and TRBJ2-5; possibly TRBD2 for D (6 bases). The DNA matches TRBJ2-7 better at its end, which makes the J call doubtful. The CDR3 is 13 amino acids. Germline CDR1 ENHRY, CDR2 SYGVKD. The DNA of the CDR3 is TGTGCCATCAGATCGGGAGATCAATACGAGCAGTACTTC. It translates to CAIRSGDQYEQYF.

Regarding this clone: Other DNA sequences in the same sample also yield this CDR3. The chain couples TRBV7-6 to TRBJ2-1, with D perhaps matching TRBD2 (5 bases). The V end was cut by 1 base, the J end by 0 bases, with 10 bases between. CDR3 length equals 16 residues. In germline, CDR1 is SGHVS, CDR2 FNYEAQ. The CDR3 loop is CASSLEGGGSYNEQFF. As DNA, the CDR3 is TGTGCCAGCAGCTTAGAAGGTGGAGGCTCCTACAATGAGCAGTTCTTC.

V and J are TRBV30 and TRBJ1-2, with a tentative D call TRBD1 (5 bases). CDR1 is GTSNPN, CDR2 SVGIG, per germline (reference sequence). This CDR3 is built from 12 residues. The V end was cut by 6 bases, the J end by 4 bases, with 12 bases between. The CDR3 coding sequence is TGTGCCTGTTTTTGGGGCCGCTATGGCTACACCTTC. Translating it yields CACFWGRYGYTF.

The gene calls are TRBV7-9 and TRBJ2-7; 9 bases match TRBD1. J lost 2 bases, V lost 5 bases, and 7 bases had no gene match. The CDR3 has 15 residues. Germline loops: CDR1 SEHNR, CDR2 FQNEAQ (reference sequence). Here the CDR3 DNA reads TGTGCCAGCAGCATCCTGACAGGGGGTACCTACGAGCAGTACTTC. Translation gives CASSILTGGTYEQYF.

V is TRBV14 and J is TRBJ2-1; the match to TRBD2 covers 8 bases. The V segment lost 2 bases and the J segment 4 bases; nucleotides outside the gene matches: 1. CDR3 length: 14 amino acids. The germline V gene has CDR1 SGHDN and CDR2 FVKESK. The CDR3 region is CASSQPGGYNEQFF. In DNA form, the CDR3 reads TGTGCCAGCAGCCAACCGGGAGGGTACAATGAGCAGTTCTTC.

The gene calls are TRBV27 and TRBJ2-7, with unresolved D. The CDR3 length is 15 residues. Between the trimmed V and J ends, which lost 1 base and 4 bases, there was a span of 14 bases. CDR1 and CDR2 (germline): MNHEY, SMNVEV (reference sequence). The chain's CDR3 is CASSLYGPAAYEQYF. In DNA, the CDR3 is TGTGCCAGCAGTTTATACGGACCCGCCGCGTACGAGCAGTACTTC.

The chain recombines TRBV5-6 with TRBJ2-7; 8 bases agree with TRBD2. With V trimmed by 4 bases and J by 4 bases, 7 bases remained unmatched. The CDR3 totals 14 residues. Germline values: CDR1 SGHDT, CDR2 YYEEEE. This CDR3 is CASSPLLAGYEQYF. The CDR3 DNA sequence: TGTGCCAGCAGCCCGCTTTTAGCGGGGTACGAGCAGTACTTC.

With regard to this clone: Mismatch with germline at one junction end may stem from a read error. The gene calls are TRBV7-7 and TRBJ2-2; the D is unclear. This CDR3 comprises 14 residues. The V gene's germline CDR1 is SSHAT and CDR2 FNYEAQ (reference sequence). The CDR3 is CASSLEANDGELFF. The CDR3 nucleotides are TGTGCTAGCAGCTTAGAGGCGAACGACGGGGAGCTGTTTTTT.

The rearrangement joins TRBV7-9 to TRBJ2-7, with D possibly TRBD1 on 6 matching bases. V was cut by 2 bases and J by 4 bases, with 12 bases left in between. Germline V CDR1 and CDR2: SEHNR, FQNEAQ (reference sequence). This CDR3 spans 14 amino acids. The CDR3: CASSLQGIGYEQYF. The CDR3 DNA follows: TGTGCCAGCAGCTTACAGGGGATAGGGTACGAGCAGTACTTC.

Comments on this clone: Different DNA sequences within this sample yield the same CDR3. The J gene is TRBJ2-7, the V gene TRBV5-1; no reliable D call. Between the trimmed V and J ends, which lost 0 bases and 3 bases, there was a span of 7 bases. Germline lookup yields CDR1 SGHRS and CDR2 YFSETQ. The CDR3 has 13 amino acids. CDR3: CASSLGLRYEQYF. In DNA form, the CDR3 reads TGCGCCAGCAGCTTGGGGCTTCGCTACGAGCAGTACTTC.

The chain combines TRBV5-1 with TRBJ1-1; no clear D gene. The CDR3 extends over 17 amino acids. Looked up from germline, CDR1 is SGHRS and CDR2 is YFSETQ. With 2 bases removed from V and 3 bases from J, the gap between germline ends came to 20 bases. The CDR3 spells CASSFFGVSGEDTEAFF. DNA for the CDR3: TGCGCCAGCAGCTTCTTTGGTGTCTCCGGGGAGGACACTGAAGCTTTCTTT.

A single count supports this clone. The V and J genes are TRBV6-6 and TRBJ1-1, with D unclear. Trimming removed 6 bases from V and 4 bases from J, with 12 bases in between. The CDR3 consists of 13 residues. Germline V gene lookup returns CDR1 MNHNY and CDR2 SVGAGI (reference sequence). The CDR3 DNA reads as TGTGCCAGCAGACCCACGGGCGGCACTGAAGCTTTCTTT. This encodes CASRPTGGTEAFF.

The rearrangement links TRBV30 to TRBJ2-7, with TRBD2 identical over 14 bases. From germline, CDR1 is GTSNPN and CDR2 SVGIG (reference sequence). This CDR3 is built from 16 residues. V lost 1 base to trimming and J lost 0 bases; unmatched junction nucleotides: 2. In DNA, the CDR3 is TGTGCCTGGAGTGGACTAGCGGGAGGGCACTCCTACGAGCAGTACTTC. Translating gives CAWSGLAGGHSYEQYF.

The chain uses TRBV6-6 and TRBJ2-3; 9 bases are a match to TRBD2. Per germline, CDR1 MNHNY and CDR2 SVGAGI (reference sequence). The CDR3 runs to 16 residues. J lost 2 bases, V lost 2 bases, and 5 bases had no gene match. CDR3 protein: CASSYMLAGFTDTQYF. The CDR3 region has the DNA TGTGCCAGCAGTTACATGCTAGCGGGGTTCACAGATACGCAGTATTTT.